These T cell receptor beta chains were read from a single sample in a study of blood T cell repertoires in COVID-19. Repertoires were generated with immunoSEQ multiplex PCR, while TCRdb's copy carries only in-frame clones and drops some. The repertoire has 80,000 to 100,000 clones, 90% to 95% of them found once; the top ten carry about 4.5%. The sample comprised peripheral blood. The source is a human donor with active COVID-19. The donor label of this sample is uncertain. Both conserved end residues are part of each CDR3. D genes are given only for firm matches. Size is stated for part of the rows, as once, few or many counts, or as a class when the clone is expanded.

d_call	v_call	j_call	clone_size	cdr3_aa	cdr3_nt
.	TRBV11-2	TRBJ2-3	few	CASSLESGGDTQYF	TGTGCCAGCAGCTTAGAATCAGGGGGGGATACGCAGTATTTT
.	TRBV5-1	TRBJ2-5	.	CASSLDRAETQYF	TGCGCCAGCAGCTTGGACAGGGCCGAGACCCAGTACTTC
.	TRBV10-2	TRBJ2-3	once	CASSEPGWLGGEDRTDTQYF	TGCGCCAGCAGTGAGCCAGGGTGGCTAGGTGGGGAAGACCGCACAGATACGCAGTATTTT
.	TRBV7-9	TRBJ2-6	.	CASSQLPFSGANVLTF	TGTGCCAGCAGCCAACTTCCCTTCTCTGGGGCCAACGTCCTGACTTTC
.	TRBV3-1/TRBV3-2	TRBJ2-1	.	CASRPGTINEQFF	TGTGCCAGCAGGCCCGGGACAATCAATGAGCAGTTCTTC
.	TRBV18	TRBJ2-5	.	CASSQRPQETQYF	TGTGCCAGCTCACAGCGGCCCCAAGAGACCCAGTACTTC
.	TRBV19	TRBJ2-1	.	CASSWDFNEQFF	TGTGCCAGTAGTTGGGACTTCAATGAGCAGTTCTTC
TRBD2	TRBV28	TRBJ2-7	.	CASRTSGNYEQYF	TGTGCCAGCAGGACTAGCGGAAACTACGAGCAGTACTTC
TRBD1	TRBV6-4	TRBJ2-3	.	CASSDSDRGDTQYF	TGTGCCAGCAGTGACAGCGACAGGGGAGATACGCAGTATTTT
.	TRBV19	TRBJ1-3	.	CASRQGSSGNTIYF	TGTGCCAGTAGGCAGGGGAGCTCTGGAAACACCATATATTTT